This TCR beta chain was documented in a study of blood T cells in healthy people across ages. Study-wide results and limits: From one million sequenced T cells, diversity estimates were lower bounds.

The V and J ends lost 1 base and 7 bases respectively, with 14 bases between them. The CDR3 is 14 amino acids. Per germline, CDR1 SQVTM and CDR2 ANQGSEA. Of note for this clonotype: Its specificity is unknown.

A second PCR, run for roughly 6 to 11 cycles, used a sample-barcoded 5' primer plus a J-beta primer mix. TCRdb analysed the 5' RACE reads with MiXCR anew, one entry per CDR3 protein. The data contain fewer than 2,000,000 distinct CDR3 sequences, about 39% of them singletons. The sequenced sample was blood. The TCR originated in a human donor in good health. This chain links TRBV29-1 with TRBJ1-3; the D is unclear. Written as DNA, the CDR3 is TGCAGCGTTGAAGCGGTCGGGCAGCCGAACACCATATATTTT. This encodes CSVEAVGQPNTIYF.